These 28 T cell receptor beta chains were all obtained from the same sample, sequenced in a study of T-cell memory formation after mild COVID-19. TCRdb passed the 5' RACE reads through MiXCR, listing each CDR3 protein once. The sample records 560,000 or so distinct CDR3 sequences, approximately 15% being singletons. The sequenced sample was PBMCs or a T cell subset sorted from them (not recorded which). The receptors were gathered from an adult woman who had mild COVID-19 (a few samples of this study predate the infection). Cell type and time point are not known.

V usage is TRBV20-1 and J usage is TRBJ1-1; D gene uncertain. The germline gives CDR1 DFQATT, CDR2 SNEGSKA (reference sequence). V dropped 6 bases and J dropped 2 bases, with 10 bases sitting between them. This CDR3 spans 12 amino acids. DNA for the CDR3: TGCAGTGCGGGCCGACCTAACACTGAAGCTTTCTTT. This gives the protein CSAGRPNTEAFF.

This clonotype was counted a few times. CDR3 region: CASSFGPGTASYEQYF. The DNA of the CDR3 is TGTGCCAGCAGTTTTGGCCCCGGGACAGCCTCCTACGAGCAGTACTTC. The V gene is TRBV12-3 or TRBV12-4, the J gene TRBJ2-7; 7 bases match TRBD1. J lost 0 bases, V lost 3 bases, and 8 bases had no gene match. The CDR3 has 16 amino acids.

This clonotype has only a few counts. This chain joins TRBV14 and TRBJ2-1, with 14 bases fitting TRBD2. V shed 4 bases and J 10 bases; nucleotides not matched to a gene: 9. This CDR3 has 16 residues. The germline CDR1 and CDR2 sequences are SGHDN and FVKESK. The CDR3 sequence: CASSPYTGTSGGEQFF. The CDR3 DNA reads TGTGCCAGCAGCCCTTACACCGGGACTAGCGGGGGAGAGCAGTTCTTC.

The chain joins TRBV20-1 to TRBJ2-7; TRBD1 matches 9 bases. The junction had 11 bases not matched to a gene; V was cut back by 5 bases and J by 6 bases. This CDR3 is 14 amino acids long. CDR1 and CDR2 from the germline V gene are DFQATT and SNEGSKA (reference sequence). CDR3 protein: CSAPGTGNRFEQYF. The DNA for the CDR3 is TGCAGTGCTCCCGGGACAGGGAATAGATTCGAGCAGTACTTC.

This clonotype has more than one count but fewer than ten. This chain connects TRBV7-2 to TRBJ2-7; D tentatively reads TRBD1 or TRBD2 (6 bases each). CDR1 and CDR2 from the germline V gene are SGHTA and FQGNSA. The CDR3 contains 12 residues. The CDR3 is CASLGGLNEQYF. In DNA, the CDR3 is TGTGCATCACTAGGGGGGCTCAACGAGCAGTACTTC.

This chain joins TRBV20-1 and TRBJ2-5; D is perhaps TRBD1 (6 bases). The CDR3 contains 13 residues. V was cut by 7 bases and J by 1 base, with 13 bases left in between. CDR1 is DFQATT and CDR2 is SNEGSKA in the germline V gene (reference sequence). CDR3 bases: TGCAGTGGGCGGGCAGGGGCCCAAGAGACCCAGTACTTC. Protein: CSGRAGAQETQYF.

This clonotype was counted a few times. The V call is TRBV7-6, the J call TRBJ2-3, with 12 positions matching TRBD2. The V and J ends lost 4 bases and 2 bases, in that order; junction bases with no gene match: 4. The CDR3 sequence is 16 residues long. Germline loops: CDR1 SGHVS, CDR2 FNYEAQ. The chain's CDR3 is CASSSGLAGFTDTQYF. CDR3 DNA sequence: TGTGCCAGCAGCTCGGGACTAGCGGGCTTCACAGATACGCAGTATTTT.

This clonotype was observed a few times. This chain joins TRBV29-1 and TRBJ2-2, with D unclear. Trimming took off 3 bases at V and 4 bases at J, with 9 bases between the two ends. The CDR3 has 13 amino acids. In germline, CDR1 is SQVTM, CDR2 ANQGSEA. The CDR3 coding sequence is TGCAGCGTTGACGATCTGCGCACCGGGGAGCTGTTTTTT. It codes for CSVDDLRTGELFF.

This clonotype was counted only a few times. The chain uses TRBV5-1 and TRBJ2-1; the match to TRBD2 covers 12 bases. Germline V gives CDR1 SGHRS, CDR2 YFSETQ. This CDR3 region has 16 residues. V was clipped by 2 bases and J by 4 bases; unmatched bases: 4. Here the CDR3 reads CASSLTSGGPYNEQFF. The CDR3 bases are TGCGCCAGCAGCTTAACTAGCGGGGGGCCGTACAATGAGCAGTTCTTC.

The chain combines TRBV20-1 with TRBJ2-3; 9 positions match TRBD1. This CDR3 has 20 residues. J was trimmed by 2 bases and V by 0 bases; bases with no gene match: 18. The germline V gene encodes CDR1 DFQATT and CDR2 SNEGSKA (reference sequence). CDR3: CSARDGGLGQGIFNTDTQYF. As DNA, the CDR3 is TGCAGTGCTAGAGATGGGGGGCTGGGACAGGGAATATTCAACACAGATACGCAGTATTTT.

This clonotype was counted many times. V is TRBV6-5 and J is TRBJ2-7, with 9 bases fitting TRBD1. J gave up 1 base and V 0 bases, and 13 bases lay outside the gene matches. Per the germline V gene, CDR1 is MNHEY and CDR2 is SVGAGI. The CDR3 has 19 amino acids. The CDR3 DNA sequence: TGTGCCAGCAGTTACTCGAAAATTGTCACCGGACAGGGGTCCTACGAGCAGTACTTC. Protein: CASSYSKIVTGQGSYEQYF.

The table lists this clonotype with many counts. The gene calls are TRBV4-1 and TRBJ1-3, with D possibly matching TRBD1 (5 bases). The CDR3 runs 15 residues. CDR1 and CDR2 (germline): MGHRA, YSYEKL. Trimming shortened V by 0 bases and J by 6 bases, and 12 bases separated the two germline ends. In nucleotides, the CDR3 is TGCGCCAGCAGCCAAGAAGGAGCAGGGTCAAACACCATATATTTT. Residues: CASSQEGAGSNTIYF.

The chain combines TRBV5-5 with TRBJ2-3; 9 positions match TRBD2. The V gene's germline CDR1 is SGHKS and CDR2 YYEKEE (reference sequence). V was clipped by 3 bases and J by 4 bases; unmatched bases: 9. The CDR3 extends over 16 amino acids. The CDR3 here is CASSSQGAGGSDTQYF. CDR3 nucleotide sequence: TGTGCCAGCAGCTCCCAGGGAGCGGGAGGATCAGATACGCAGTATTTT.

The J gene is TRBJ2-3, the V gene TRBV10-3, with 11 bases matching TRBD1. CDR1 is ENHRY, CDR2 SYGVKD, per germline. The CDR3 is made up of 17 amino acids. Losses at the gene ends were 3 bases for V and 2 bases for J; bases not matched to a gene: 7. CDR3 nucleotide sequence: TGTGCCATCAGTGATCCCGGACAGGGGGCTTACACAGATACGCAGTATTTT. Protein: CAISDPGQGAYTDTQYF.

The chain joins TRBV19 to TRBJ2-3, with D maybe TRBD2 (5 bases). Germline CDR1 and CDR2: LNHDA and SQIVND (reference sequence). The length of the CDR3 is 13 residues. Trimming stripped 4 bases from V and 1 base from J, with 6 bases between. CDR3 region: CASSNGGTDTQYF. The CDR3 DNA sequence: TGTGCCAGTAGTAACGGGGGCACAGATACGCAGTATTTT. Complete variable domain (other parts from reference TRBV19 and TRBJ2-3): DGGITQSPKYLFRKEGQNVTLSCEQNLNHDAMYWYRQDPGQGLRLIYYSQIVNDFQKGDIAEGYSVSREKKESFPLTVTSAQKNPTAFYLCASSNGGTDTQYFGPGTRLTVL.

This clonotype was seen only a few times. CDR3 nucleotide sequence: TGTGCCACCAGTGACCCGCCCCCGCAAGAGACCCAGTACTTC. Its protein is CATSDPPPQETQYF. The chain carries TRBV24-1 and TRBJ2-5; no definite D call. V lost 4 bases, J lost 2 bases, and 10 bases lay in between. Germline V gene data show CDR1 as KGHDR and CDR2 as SFDVKD. The CDR3 is 14 amino acids.

The chain couples TRBV18 to TRBJ2-7; 12 nucleotides align to TRBD1. Germline V CDR1 and CDR2: KGHSH, LQKENI. The CDR3 runs 15 residues. V lost 3 bases to trimming and J lost 5 bases; unmatched junction nucleotides: 5. The CDR3 DNA is TGTGCCAGCTCACCCGGGACAGGGGGCTTTAACGAGCAGTACTTC. This encodes CASSPGTGGFNEQYF.

V and J are TRBV28 and TRBJ2-5; possibly TRBD1 for D (5 bases). V lost 2 bases to trimming and J lost 7 bases, with 5 bases between them. The CDR3 spans 11 residues. CDR1 MDHEN and CDR2 SYDVKM come from the germline V gene. The CDR3 is CASSLGATQYF. The CDR3 DNA is TGTGCCAGCAGTTTAGGGGCGACCCAGTACTTC.

The sample holds one count of this clonotype. The chain carries TRBV27 and TRBJ2-1; D may be TRBD2 (5 bases). Germline CDR1 and CDR2: MNHEY and SMNVEV (reference sequence). This CDR3 contains 15 residues. The germline V and J ends were trimmed by 3 bases and 5 bases, with 14 bases remaining between them. The DNA of the CDR3 is TGTGCCAGCAGTTTGGGAGTCTACCCCCACAATGAGCAGTTCTTC. Its protein product is CASSLGVYPHNEQFF.

V gene TRBV12-3 or TRBV12-4 combines with J gene TRBJ1-3; D remains unclear. V lost 7 bases and J 3 bases, leaving 7 bases between the germline ends. The CDR3 has 12 residues. The CDR3: CASTTGGNTIYF. The CDR3 DNA reads as TGTGCCAGCACAACCGGTGGAAACACCATATATTTT.

This clonotype has just a few counts. The rearrangement uses TRBV4-2 and TRBJ2-1; D gene uncertain. Germline V gene data show CDR1 as LGHNA and CDR2 as YNFKEQ. Trimming took off 0 bases at V and 6 bases at J, with 6 bases between the two ends. The CDR3 has 13 residues. The CDR3 DNA follows: TGTGCCAGCAGCCAAGACTCCGGCAATGAGCAGTTCTTC. Encoded protein: CASSQDSGNEQFF.

In this sample, this clonotype turned up a few times. The chain combines TRBV7-9 with TRBJ2-5; the D gene could be TRBD1 or TRBD2 (5 bases each). Germline V gene lookup returns CDR1 SEHNR and CDR2 FQNEAQ (reference sequence). This CDR3 is 14 amino acids long. V shed 1 base and J shed 7 bases, with 13 bases lying between them. The CDR3 protein is CASSLVGGPGTQYF. The CDR3 DNA is TGTGCCAGCAGCTTAGTTGGGGGTCCGGGGACCCAGTACTTC. The whole variable domain, filled in from reference TRBV7-9 and TRBJ2-5, reads DTGVSQNPRHKITKRGQNVTFRCDPISEHNRLYWYRQTLGQGPEFLTYFQNEAQLEKSRLLSDRFSAERPKGSFSTLEIQRTEQGDSAMYLCASSLVGGPGTQYFGPGTRLLVL.

This clonotype was counted a few times. The J gene is TRBJ2-7, the V gene TRBV6-1; 10 bases fit TRBD1. Per germline, CDR1 MNHNS and CDR2 SASEGT. V lost 4 bases, J lost 7 bases, and 7 bases stayed unmatched. CDR3 length: 14 amino acids. The CDR3 coding sequence is TGTGCCAGCAGTGTACGACAGGGGGCGTGGGAGCAGTACTTC. Encoded protein: CASSVRQGAWEQYF.

This clonotype has ten or more counts. The chain employs TRBV7-2 and TRBJ2-7, with a tentative D call TRBD1 (6 bases). Between the trimmed V and J ends, which lost 0 bases and 3 bases, there was a span of 21 bases. This CDR3 has 18 amino acids. The germline V gene encodes CDR1 SGHTA and CDR2 FQGNSA. In nucleotides, the CDR3 is TGTGCCAGCAGCTTAGCCCGGATTTCAGGGGCCCTCGTCTACGAGCAGTACTTC. It yields the protein CASSLARISGALVYEQYF.

There are a few counts of this clonotype. This chain connects TRBV10-3 to TRBJ2-7, with D possibly TRBD1 on 6 matching bases. V dropped 4 bases and J dropped 2 bases, with 9 bases sitting between them. This CDR3 contains 13 residues. Per the germline V gene, CDR1 is ENHRY and CDR2 is SYGVKD. The CDR3 here is CAISVGDTYEQYF. The CDR3 DNA is TGTGCCATCAGTGTTGGGGACACCTACGAGCAGTACTTC.

The V call is TRBV20-1, the J call TRBJ2-7; weak D call: TRBD1 (5 bases). Germline V gives CDR1 DFQATT, CDR2 SNEGSKA (reference sequence). This CDR3 is built from 12 residues. V was pared by 6 bases and J by 4 bases, with 13 bases between. The DNA of the CDR3 is TGCAGTGCCCCCAAGGGGCCTTACGAGCAGTACTTC. Protein sequence: CSAPKGPYEQYF.

This chain joins TRBV15 and TRBJ2-1; D gene uncertain. V lost 2 bases and J lost 2, with 4 bases in between. This CDR3 spans 13 amino acids. The V gene's germline CDR1 is LNHNV and CDR2 YYDKDF (reference sequence). This CDR3 reads CATSRRAYNEQFF. As DNA, the CDR3 is TGTGCCACCAGCAGACGGGCCTACAATGAGCAGTTCTTC.

The rearrangement uses TRBV24-1 and TRBJ2-1; 7 bases are shared with TRBD1. The CDR3 loop spans 16 amino acids. With 5 bases clipped from V and 9 bases from J, the junction kept 15 bases outside the gene matches. CDR1 is KGHDR and CDR2 is SFDVKD in the germline V gene. CDR3 nucleotides: TGTGCCACCAGTGCCATGGGACAGCCAGGATGGGGTGAGCAGTTCTTC. Its translation: CATSAMGQPGWGEQFF.